A selection of T cell receptor beta chains follows, all from one sample in a study of T-cell reconstitution after alpha-beta-depleted transplantation in children. TCRdb reanalysed the PCR reads using MiXCR and keeps one entry per CDR3 protein. The data hold fewer than 500,000 distinct CDR3 sequences, with about 40% observed a single time. Sequencing used PBMCs, obtained before TCRalphabeta/CD19-depleted stem cell transplant. The receptors were sampled from a girl aged 2 to 10 with aplastic anemia, due to receive a stem cell transplant. The CDR3 runs from the conserved cysteine through the conserved F or W. The D gene is left open where the match is weak. A clone size is listed for some rows: how often the clone was seen (once, few, many), or a class if it is expanded.

size: .
J: TRBJ2-7
V: TRBV11-2
D: TRBD2
DNA: TGTGCCAGCAGCTTAGATCAGACTAGCGGGAGCGGGACCGCCTCGTACGAGCAGTACTTC
CDR3: CASSLDQTSGSGTASYEQYF

size: .
J: TRBJ1-4
V: TRBV7-2
D: .
DNA: TGTGCCAGCAGCTTACGTGGTAAACTGTTTTTT
CDR3: CASSLRGKLFF

size: few
J: TRBJ1-3
V: TRBV7-8
D: .
DNA: TGTGCCAGCAGCTTAACGGGAAACACCATATATTTT
CDR3: CASSLTGNTIYF

size: .
J: TRBJ1-3
V: TRBV6-1
D: .
DNA: TGTGCCAGCAGTGCGTCCTCGGGGGGCGGAAACACCATATATTTT
CDR3: CASSASSGGGNTIYF

size: .
J: TRBJ2-7
V: TRBV5-1
D: TRBD1
DNA: TGCGCCAGCGGACAGGGGGCCCACGAGCAGTACTTC
CDR3: CASGQGAHEQYF

size: .
J: TRBJ2-7
V: TRBV20-1
D: TRBD2
DNA: TGCATTGCTAGAGAACCTAGCGGGAGGTTCTACGAGCAGTACTTC
CDR3: CIAREPSGRFYEQYF

size: many
J: TRBJ1-6
V: TRBV20-1
D: .
DNA: TGCAGTGCTAGGTCAAGGGTTTATTCACCCCTCCACTTT
CDR3: CSARSRVYSPLHF

size: few
J: TRBJ1-2
V: TRBV29-1
D: TRBD1
DNA: TGCAGCGTTGATCCCTCGCTACTGGACAGGGAAGACACCTTC
CDR3: CSVDPSLLDREDTF

size: .
J: TRBJ2-7
V: TRBV5-6
D: TRBD1
DNA: TGTGCCAGCAGCTCGAATTTCCGGGACAGGGGTTCCTACGAGCAGTACTTC
CDR3: CASSSNFRDRGSYEQYF

size: many
J: TRBJ1-2
V: TRBV6-1
D: .
DNA: TGTGCCAGCAGTGTGGGACGATTGTTGGGCTACACCTTC
CDR3: CASSVGRLLGYTF

size: few
J: TRBJ1-5
V: TRBV7-2
D: .
DNA: TGTGCCAGCAGCTTAGTACGGGGAGGAGCAGATCAGCCCCAGCATTTT
CDR3: CASSLVRGGADQPQHF

size: .
J: TRBJ2-5
V: TRBV30
D: .
DNA: TGTGCCTGGAGAAGGCAGGTCCAAGAGACCCAGTACTTC
CDR3: CAWRRQVQETQYF

size: .
J: TRBJ2-5
V: TRBV7-9
D: .
DNA: TGTGCCAGCAGCTTAGTATCGGACTATGAGGGAGAGACCCAGTACTTC
CDR3: CASSLVSDYEGETQYF

size: .
J: TRBJ2-7
V: TRBV7-9
D: .
DNA: TGTGCCAGCAGCTCCCCGGACCGATACGAGCAGTACTTC
CDR3: CASSSPDRYEQYF

size: few
J: TRBJ2-1
V: TRBV6-2/TRBV6-3
D: .
DNA: TGTGCCAGCAGGAACGCTTACTCCGGGCCTTACAATGAGCAGTTCTTC
CDR3: CASRNAYSGPYNEQFF

size: many
J: TRBJ2-1
V: TRBV11-2
D: TRBD2
DNA: TGTGCCAGCAGCTTAGGGACTAGCGGGAGTAGCGGTGAGCAGTTCTTC
CDR3: CASSLGTSGSSGEQFF

size: few
J: TRBJ1-4
V: TRBV6-1
D: TRBD1
DNA: TGTGCCAGCAGTAGACAGGGGGGTAGTGAAAAACTGTTTTTT
CDR3: CASSRQGGSEKLFF

size: once
J: TRBJ1-1
V: TRBV5-1
D: .
DNA: TGCGCCAGCAGCTTGGGGCGGGAGGCTGAAGCTTTCTTT
CDR3: CASSLGREAEAFF

size: .
J: TRBJ2-5
V: TRBV7-6
D: .
DNA: TGTGCCAGCAGCCGGGAGATCCAAGAGACCCAGTACTTC
CDR3: CASSREIQETQYF

size: .
J: TRBJ2-7
V: TRBV7-9
D: .
DNA: TGTGCCAGCAGCTTAGTCCCCCAGTACGAGCAGTACTTC
CDR3: CASSLVPQYEQYF

size: .
J: TRBJ2-7
V: TRBV7-9
D: .
DNA: TGTGCCAGCAGCTCCCCCCAGGTCTACGAGCAGTACTTC
CDR3: CASSSPQVYEQYF

size: many
J: TRBJ1-1
V: TRBV20-1
D: TRBD1
DNA: TGCAGTGCTAGGGATACGGACAGGGACAACACTGAAGCTTTCTTT
CDR3: CSARDTDRDNTEAFF

size: .
J: TRBJ2-7
V: TRBV27
D: .
DNA: TGTGCCAGCAGTTGGGGCTACAACTACGAGCAGTACTTC
CDR3: CASSWGYNYEQYF

size: many
J: TRBJ2-3
V: TRBV7-9
D: .
DNA: TGTGCCAGCAGCCCCCGCGCGGGAAATAGGCACACAGATACGCAGTATTTT
CDR3: CASSPRAGNRHTDTQYF

size: few
J: TRBJ2-4
V: TRBV20-1
D: .
DNA: TGCAGTGCTAGAGATTCACGGGACTCAGGGAGGAACATTCAGTACTTC
CDR3: CSARDSRDSGRNIQYF

size: .
J: TRBJ1-1
V: TRBV29-1
D: .
DNA: TGCAGCGTTGGTTTTGATGGAGGCCCCACTGAAGCTTTCTTT
CDR3: CSVGFDGGPTEAFF

size: .
J: TRBJ2-7
V: TRBV5-1
D: .
DNA: TGCGCCAGCAGCTTGGGTCCGGGGGGCCTTGGATACGAGCAGTACTTC
CDR3: CASSLGPGGLGYEQYF

size: .
J: TRBJ2-1
V: TRBV19
D: .
DNA: TGTGCCAGTACAAAGTCACCGTCCTACAATGAGCAGTTCTTC
CDR3: CASTKSPSYNEQFF

size: few
J: TRBJ2-3
V: TRBV20-1
D: TRBD2
DNA: TGCAGTGCTAGAGATCTTAAGCTAGCGGTCACAGATACGCAGTATTTT
CDR3: CSARDLKLAVTDTQYF

size: .
J: TRBJ2-1
V: TRBV7-2
D: .
DNA: TGTGACAGCAGCTTAGGGCTAGGGAATGAGCAGTTCTTC
CDR3: CDSSLGLGNEQFF

size: .
J: TRBJ2-7
V: TRBV20-1
D: TRBD2
DNA: TGCAGTGCCCGGTCGGGACTAGCATGGAACGAGCAGTACTTC
CDR3: CSARSGLAWNEQYF

size: few
J: TRBJ1-2
V: TRBV28
D: .
DNA: TGTGCCAGTGATCAGGGAGGTGGCTACACCTTC
CDR3: CASDQGGGYTF

size: many
J: TRBJ2-1
V: TRBV4-2
D: .
DNA: TGTGCCAGCAGCCAAGCTTCTCCCGGGGACAATGAGCAGTTCTTC
CDR3: CASSQASPGDNEQFF

size: few
J: TRBJ2-1
V: TRBV7-9
D: .
DNA: TGTGCCAGCAGCAGGAGCGGGACAAATGAGCAGTTCTTC
CDR3: CASSRSGTNEQFF

size: .
J: TRBJ2-2
V: TRBV7-3
D: TRBD2
DNA: TGTGCCAGCAGCTTAACCCCACCGGGACTAGCCCACACCGGGGAGCTGTTTTTT
CDR3: CASSLTPPGLAHTGELFF

size: .
J: TRBJ2-3
V: TRBV12-3/TRBV12-4
D: .
DNA: TGTGCCAGCAGTTTAGGCGCGGAGACAGATACGCAGTATTTT
CDR3: CASSLGAETDTQYF

size: .
J: TRBJ2-7
V: TRBV12-3/TRBV12-4
D: .
DNA: TGTGCCAGCACCCCCCGGGCTTCAGGCGAGCAGTACTTC
CDR3: CASTPRASGEQYF

size: few
J: TRBJ2-7
V: TRBV7-3
D: TRBD1
DNA: TGTGCCAGCAGCCGTATGGGACAGGGGGGCGAGCAGTACTTC
CDR3: CASSRMGQGGEQYF

size: few
J: TRBJ2-3
V: TRBV20-1
D: TRBD2
DNA: TGCAGTGGCTCGCGGGAGTATGATACGCAGTATTTT
CDR3: CSGSREYDTQYF

size: .
J: TRBJ2-1
V: TRBV18
D: TRBD1
DNA: TGTGCCAGCTCTTTAGGTGGACAGGGGGAGAAGTATAGGTTCTTC
CDR3: CASSLGGQGEKYRFF

size: .
J: TRBJ2-3
V: TRBV7-2
D: .
DNA: TGTGCCAGCAGCCCGACTTGGAGCACAGATACGCAGTATTTT
CDR3: CASSPTWSTDTQYF

size: .
J: TRBJ2-7
V: TRBV9
D: .
DNA: TGTGCCAGCAGCGTAGGCGGAGCGACCGCCTACGAGCAGTACTTC
CDR3: CASSVGGATAYEQYF

size: many
J: TRBJ2-1
V: TRBV25-1
D: .
DNA: TGTGCCAGCAGTGAACAGGGGGGCAATGAGCAGTTCTTC
CDR3: CASSEQGGNEQFF

size: few
J: TRBJ2-1
V: TRBV20-1
D: TRBD2
DNA: TGCAGTGCTAGACCGGGCGGGAGTCGCAATGAGCAGTTCTTC
CDR3: CSARPGGSRNEQFF

size: .
J: TRBJ2-7
V: TRBV5-1
D: TRBD2
DNA: TGCGCCAGCAGCGTCCGACTAGCGGGAGAATACCACTACGAGCAGTACTTC
CDR3: CASSVRLAGEYHYEQYF

size: .
J: TRBJ2-4
V: TRBV20-1
D: .
DNA: TGCAGTGCTGCCAAAAGGGGGGGTCCAAATAACATTCAGTACTTC
CDR3: CSAAKRGGPNNIQYF

size: many
J: TRBJ2-7
V: TRBV7-7
D: TRBD1
DNA: TGTGCCAGCAGCACCCGGGACAGTCACGAGCAGTACTTC
CDR3: CASSTRDSHEQYF

size: many
J: TRBJ2-7
V: TRBV20-1
D: .
DNA: TGCAGTGCTAGCGGGATTCATTTCGCCGAGCAGTACTTC
CDR3: CSASGIHFAEQYF

size: few
J: TRBJ1-2
V: TRBV5-6
D: .
DNA: TGTGCCAGCAGCTCCTTCGCCGCTAACTATGGCTACACCTTC
CDR3: CASSSFAANYGYTF

size: .
J: TRBJ2-7
V: TRBV6-1
D: TRBD2
DNA: TGTGCCAGCAGTGGCTCTAGCGGGGGCCTCAGATCCTACGAGCAGTACTTC
CDR3: CASSGSSGGLRSYEQYF

size: .
J: TRBJ2-3
V: TRBV28
D: .
DNA: TGTGCCAGCAGCACCTGGGGGGCAGATACGCAGTATTTT
CDR3: CASSTWGADTQYF

size: many
J: TRBJ2-7
V: TRBV15
D: TRBD2
DNA: TGTGCCACCAGCCCCGCTAGCGGGAGGGCCTCGTCCTACGAGCAGTACTTC
CDR3: CATSPASGRASSYEQYF

size: few
J: TRBJ2-2
V: TRBV29-1
D: .
DNA: TGCAGTGTGGACAGGAACACCGGGGAGCTGTTTTTT
CDR3: CSVDRNTGELFF

size: many
J: TRBJ2-5
V: TRBV19
D: TRBD2
DNA: TGTGCCAGTAGTATTTTCTGGACTAGCGGACCACTCCAAGAGACCCAGTACTTC
CDR3: CASSIFWTSGPLQETQYF

size: few
J: TRBJ2-3
V: TRBV11-2
D: .
DNA: TGTGCCAGCAGCCGACGAACAGGGTCAGATACGCAGTATTTT
CDR3: CASSRRTGSDTQYF

size: few
J: TRBJ1-2
V: TRBV28
D: .
DNA: TGTGCCAGCAGTTTAAAGGGTCGTGGCTACACCTTC
CDR3: CASSLKGRGYTF

size: .
J: TRBJ2-7
V: TRBV10-2
D: TRBD2
DNA: TGCGCCAGTGACCGGGACTACCTCCACGAGCAGTACTTC
CDR3: CASDRDYLHEQYF